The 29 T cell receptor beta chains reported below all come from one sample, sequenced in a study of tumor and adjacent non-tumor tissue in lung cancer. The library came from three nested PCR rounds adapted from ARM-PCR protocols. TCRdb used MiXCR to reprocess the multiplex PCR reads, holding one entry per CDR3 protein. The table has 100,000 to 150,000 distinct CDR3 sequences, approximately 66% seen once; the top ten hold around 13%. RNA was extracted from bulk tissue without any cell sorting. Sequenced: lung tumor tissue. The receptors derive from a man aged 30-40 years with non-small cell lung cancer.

CDR3 loop: CSVEASRARLREQYF. The CDR3 coding sequence is TGCAGCGTTGAAGCGTCCAGGGCCAGATTACGCGAGCAGTACTTC. V and J are TRBV29-1 and TRBJ2-7, with D possibly TRBD1 on 5 matching bases. The CDR3 has 15 amino acids. The V gene's germline CDR1 is SQVTM and CDR2 ANQGSEA. V shed 1 base and J shed 6 bases, with 19 bases lying between them.

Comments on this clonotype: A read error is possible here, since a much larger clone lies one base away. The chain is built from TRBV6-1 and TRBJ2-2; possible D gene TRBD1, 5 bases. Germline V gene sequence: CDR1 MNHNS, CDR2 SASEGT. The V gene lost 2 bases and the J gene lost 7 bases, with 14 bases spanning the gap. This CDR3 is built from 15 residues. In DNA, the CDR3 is TGTGCCAGCAGTGAAACCCAGGGATACATCGGGGAGCTGTTTTTT. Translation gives CASSETQGYIGELFF.

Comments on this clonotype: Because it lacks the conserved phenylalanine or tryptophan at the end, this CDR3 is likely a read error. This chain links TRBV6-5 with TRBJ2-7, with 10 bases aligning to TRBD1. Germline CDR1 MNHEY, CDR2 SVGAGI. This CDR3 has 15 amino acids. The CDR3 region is CASSLGQGSSYEQYI. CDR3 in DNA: TGTGCCAGCAGTTTGGGACAGGGGAGCTCCTACGAACAGTACATC.

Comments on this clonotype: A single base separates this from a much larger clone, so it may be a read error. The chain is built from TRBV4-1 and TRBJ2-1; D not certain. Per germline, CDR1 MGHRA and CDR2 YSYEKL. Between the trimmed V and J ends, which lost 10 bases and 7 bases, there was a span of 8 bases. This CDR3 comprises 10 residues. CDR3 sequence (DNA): TGCGCCATCAAGAGGAATGAGCAGTTCTTC. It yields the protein CAIKRNEQFF.

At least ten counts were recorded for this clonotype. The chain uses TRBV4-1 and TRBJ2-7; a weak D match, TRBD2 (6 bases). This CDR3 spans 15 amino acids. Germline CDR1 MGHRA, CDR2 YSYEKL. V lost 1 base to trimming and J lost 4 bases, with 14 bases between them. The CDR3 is CASSQGVGRGYEQYF. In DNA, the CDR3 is TGCGCCAGCAGCCAAGGAGTCGGGAGAGGATACGAGCAGTACTTC.

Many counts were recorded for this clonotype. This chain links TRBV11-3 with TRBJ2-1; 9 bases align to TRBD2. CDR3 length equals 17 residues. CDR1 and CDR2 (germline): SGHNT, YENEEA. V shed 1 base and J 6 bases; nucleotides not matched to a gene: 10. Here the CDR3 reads CASSLGFRGRVSNEQFF. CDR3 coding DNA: TGTGCCAGCAGCTTAGGTTTTCGCGGGAGGGTTAGCAATGAGCAGTTCTTC.

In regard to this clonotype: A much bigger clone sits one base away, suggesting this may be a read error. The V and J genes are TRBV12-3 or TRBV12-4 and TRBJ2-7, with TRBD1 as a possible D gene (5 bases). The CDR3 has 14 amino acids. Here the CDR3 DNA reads TGTGTCAGCAGTTTGGGTCAGGGTACCTACGAGCAGTACTTC. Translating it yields CVSSLGQGTYEQYF.

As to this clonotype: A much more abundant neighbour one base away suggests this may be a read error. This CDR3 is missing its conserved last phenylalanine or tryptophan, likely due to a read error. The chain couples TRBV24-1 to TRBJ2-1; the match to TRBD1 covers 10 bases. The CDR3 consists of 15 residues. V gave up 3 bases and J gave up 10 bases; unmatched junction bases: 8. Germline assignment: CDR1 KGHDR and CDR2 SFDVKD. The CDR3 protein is CATSDQGTGVNEQFC. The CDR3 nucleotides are TGTGCCACCAGTGATCAGGGGACAGGGGTCAACGAGCAGTTCTGC.

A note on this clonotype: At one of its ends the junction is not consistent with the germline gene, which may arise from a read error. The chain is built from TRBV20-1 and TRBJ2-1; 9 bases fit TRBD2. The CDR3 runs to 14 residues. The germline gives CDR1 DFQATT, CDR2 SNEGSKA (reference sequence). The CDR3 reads CSPRLAEGHNEQFF. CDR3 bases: TGTAGTCCGAGACTAGCGGAGGGGCATAATGAGCAGTTCTTC.

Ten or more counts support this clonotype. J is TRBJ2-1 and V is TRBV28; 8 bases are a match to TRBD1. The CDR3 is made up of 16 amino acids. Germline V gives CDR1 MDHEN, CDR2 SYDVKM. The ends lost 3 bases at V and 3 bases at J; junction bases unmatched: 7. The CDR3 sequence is CASSFVGQGSYNEQFF. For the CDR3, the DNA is TGTGCCAGCAGTTTTGTAGGACAGGGCAGCTACAATGAGCAGTTCTTC.

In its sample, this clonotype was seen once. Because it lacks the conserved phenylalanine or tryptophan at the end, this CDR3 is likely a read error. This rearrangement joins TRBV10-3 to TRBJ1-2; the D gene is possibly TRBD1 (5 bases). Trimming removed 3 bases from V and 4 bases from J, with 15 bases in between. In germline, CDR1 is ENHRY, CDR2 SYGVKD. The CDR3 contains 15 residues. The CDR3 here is CAISDPGLGLYGYTL. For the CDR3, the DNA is TGTGCCATCAGTGACCCTGGACTGGGGCTCTATGGCTACACCTTA.

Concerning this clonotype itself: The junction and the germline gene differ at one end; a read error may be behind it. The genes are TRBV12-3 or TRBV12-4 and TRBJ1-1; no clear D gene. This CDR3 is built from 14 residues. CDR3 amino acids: CASTSGWEKAEAFF. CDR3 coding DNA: TGTGCTAGCACATCTGGTTGGGAGAAAGCTGAAGCTTTCTTT.

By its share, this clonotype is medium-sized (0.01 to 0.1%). The CDR3 DNA is TGTGCCAGCAGCGGCGGACTAGCGGCCGGCACAGATACGCAGTATTTT. Protein: CASSGGLAAGTDTQYF. The J gene is TRBJ2-3, the V gene TRBV11-2; TRBD2 agrees at 10 bases. Germline lookup yields CDR1 SGHAT and CDR2 FQNNGV. The CDR3 is 16 residues long. V shed 5 bases, J shed 1 base, and the junction held 6 bases outside the gene matches.

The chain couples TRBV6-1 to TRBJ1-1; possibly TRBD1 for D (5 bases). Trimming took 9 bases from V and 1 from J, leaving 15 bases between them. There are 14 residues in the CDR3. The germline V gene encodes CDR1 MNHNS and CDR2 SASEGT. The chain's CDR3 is CARTVDMSNTEAFF. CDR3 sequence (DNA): TGTGCCAGGACAGTCGACATGTCGAACACTGAAGCTTTCTTT.

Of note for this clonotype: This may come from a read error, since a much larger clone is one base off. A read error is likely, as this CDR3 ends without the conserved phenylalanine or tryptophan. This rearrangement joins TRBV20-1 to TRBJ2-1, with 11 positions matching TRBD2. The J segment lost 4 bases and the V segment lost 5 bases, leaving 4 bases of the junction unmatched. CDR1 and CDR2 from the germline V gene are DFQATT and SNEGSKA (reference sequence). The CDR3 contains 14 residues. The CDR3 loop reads CSAPRLAGYNEQFL. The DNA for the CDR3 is TGCAGTGCTCCCCGACTAGCGGGATACAATGAGCAGTTCTTA.

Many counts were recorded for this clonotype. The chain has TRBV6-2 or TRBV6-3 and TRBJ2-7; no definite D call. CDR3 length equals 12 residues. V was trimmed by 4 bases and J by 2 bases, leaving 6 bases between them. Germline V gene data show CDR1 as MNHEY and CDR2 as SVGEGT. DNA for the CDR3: TGTGCCAGCAGTTGGTCAGCCTACGAGCAGTACTTC. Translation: CASSWSAYEQYF.

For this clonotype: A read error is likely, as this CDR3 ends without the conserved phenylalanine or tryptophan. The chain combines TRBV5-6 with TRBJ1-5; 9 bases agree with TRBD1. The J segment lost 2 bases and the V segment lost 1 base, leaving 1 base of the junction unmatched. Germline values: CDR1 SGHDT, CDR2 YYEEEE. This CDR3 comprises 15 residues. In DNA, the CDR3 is TGTGCCAGCAGCTTGAGGACAGGGGGCAATCAGCCCCAGCATATT. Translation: CASSLRTGGNQPQHI.

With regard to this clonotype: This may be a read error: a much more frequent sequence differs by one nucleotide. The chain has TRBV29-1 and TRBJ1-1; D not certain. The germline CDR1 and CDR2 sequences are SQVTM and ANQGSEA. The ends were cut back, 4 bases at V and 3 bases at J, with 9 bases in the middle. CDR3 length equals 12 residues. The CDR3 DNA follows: TGCAGCGTTGGACCCTATGACACTGAAGCTTTCTTT. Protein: CSVGPYDTEAFF.

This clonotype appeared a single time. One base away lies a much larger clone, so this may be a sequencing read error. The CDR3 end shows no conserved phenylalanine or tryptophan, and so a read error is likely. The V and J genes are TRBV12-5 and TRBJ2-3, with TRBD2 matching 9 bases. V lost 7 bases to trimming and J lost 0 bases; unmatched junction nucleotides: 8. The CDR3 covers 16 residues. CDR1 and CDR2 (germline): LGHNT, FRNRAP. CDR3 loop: CASVTSTSGSTDTQYL. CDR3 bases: TGTGCTAGTGTTACCTCCACTAGCGGGAGCACAGATACGCAGTATTTG.

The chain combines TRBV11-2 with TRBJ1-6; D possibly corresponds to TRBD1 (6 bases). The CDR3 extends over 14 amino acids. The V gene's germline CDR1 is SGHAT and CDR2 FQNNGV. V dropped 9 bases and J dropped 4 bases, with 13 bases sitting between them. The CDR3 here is CASCPDRYNSPLHF. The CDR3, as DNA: TGTGCCAGTTGCCCGGACAGATATAATTCACCCCTCCACTTT.

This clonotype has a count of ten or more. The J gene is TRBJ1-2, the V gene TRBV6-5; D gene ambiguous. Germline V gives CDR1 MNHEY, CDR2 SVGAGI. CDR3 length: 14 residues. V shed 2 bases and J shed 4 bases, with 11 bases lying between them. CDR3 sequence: CASSYGAGSYGYTF. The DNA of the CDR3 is TGTGCCAGCAGTTACGGTGCCGGGTCCTATGGCTACACCTTC.

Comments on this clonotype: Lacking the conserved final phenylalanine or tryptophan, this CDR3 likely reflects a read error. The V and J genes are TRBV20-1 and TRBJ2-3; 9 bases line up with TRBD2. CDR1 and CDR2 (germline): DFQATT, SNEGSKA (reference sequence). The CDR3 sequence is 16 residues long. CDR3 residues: CSVRDRGAGGWNTQYY. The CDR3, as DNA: TGCAGTGTTAGAGATAGAGGAGCGGGAGGATGGAATACGCAGTATTAT.

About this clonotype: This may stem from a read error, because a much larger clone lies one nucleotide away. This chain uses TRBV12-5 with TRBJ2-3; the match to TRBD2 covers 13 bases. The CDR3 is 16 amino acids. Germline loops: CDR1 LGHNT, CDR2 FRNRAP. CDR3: CDSGLGLAGEQDTQYF. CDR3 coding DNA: TGTGATAGTGGCCTTGGACTAGCGGGGGAACAAGATACGCAGTATTTT.

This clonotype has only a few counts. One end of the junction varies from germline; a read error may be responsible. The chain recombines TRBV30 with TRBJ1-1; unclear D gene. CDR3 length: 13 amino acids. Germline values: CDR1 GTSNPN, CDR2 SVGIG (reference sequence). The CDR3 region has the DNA TGTGTCTGGAGTCTGGAACCGAACACTGAAGCTTTCTTT. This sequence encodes CVWSLEPNTEAFF.

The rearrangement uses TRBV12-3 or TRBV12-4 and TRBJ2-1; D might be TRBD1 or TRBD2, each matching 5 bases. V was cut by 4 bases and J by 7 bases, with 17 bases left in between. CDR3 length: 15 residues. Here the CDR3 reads CASSWGNSHGNEQFF. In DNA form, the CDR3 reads TGTGCCAGCAGTTGGGGGAACTCGCATGGGAATGAGCAGTTCTTC.

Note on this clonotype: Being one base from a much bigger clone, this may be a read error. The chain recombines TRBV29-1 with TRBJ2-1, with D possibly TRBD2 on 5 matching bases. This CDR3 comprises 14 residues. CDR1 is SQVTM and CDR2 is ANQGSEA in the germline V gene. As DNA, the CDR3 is TGCAGCGTTGAAGCGGGAAGACAATACAATGAGCAGTCCTTC. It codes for CSVEAGRQYNEQSF.

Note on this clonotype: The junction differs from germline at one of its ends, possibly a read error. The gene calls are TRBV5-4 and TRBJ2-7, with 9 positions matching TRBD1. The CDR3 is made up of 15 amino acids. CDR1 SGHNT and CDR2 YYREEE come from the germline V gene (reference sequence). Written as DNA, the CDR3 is TGTGCCAACAGCTTGGGAGGGACAGGGAACGACGAGCAGTACTTT. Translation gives CANSLGGTGNDEQYF.

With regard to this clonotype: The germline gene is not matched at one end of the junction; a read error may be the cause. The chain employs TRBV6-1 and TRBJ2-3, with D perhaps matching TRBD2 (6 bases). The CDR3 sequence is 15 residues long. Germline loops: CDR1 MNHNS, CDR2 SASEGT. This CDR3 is CASCEAAEGTDTQYF. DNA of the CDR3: TGTGCCAGCTGTGAAGCAGCGGAGGGAACAGATACGCAGTATTTT.

CDR3 coding DNA: TGCAGTGCTATACCCTCAGGATCCAATCAGCCCCAGCATTTT. Its translation: CSAIPSGSNQPQHF. The chain has TRBV20-1 and TRBJ1-5; D not resolved. CDR1 and CDR2 (germline): DFQATT, SNEGSKA (reference sequence). This CDR3 has 14 amino acids. The germline V and J ends were trimmed by 4 bases and 3 bases, with 13 bases remaining between them.